This T cell receptor (beta chain) was captured by sequencing in a study of cytomegalovirus exposure and HLA in healthy donors. Study background: The study's early data release held about 77 million unique TCRs from HLA-typed donors.

In regard to this clone: Its specificity is not known. The junction differs from germline at one of its ends, possibly a read error.

Broader study findings: In a later analysis, a missense DCLRE1C variant was linked to TCR beta V- and J-gene trimming. Later analysis suggested links between common viral pathogens and several top significant clusters.

Germline CDR1 and CDR2: SGHRS and YFSETQ. The CDR3 spans 18 residues. The study ran its PCR with 60 Vbeta and 13 Jbeta primers. Data came from immunoSEQ multiplex PCR; TCRdb stores just in-frame clones and leaves some out. Reported are 150,000 or so clones; the ten largest clones contain around 1.5%. J is TRBJ2-1 and V is TRBV5-1; 9 positions match TRBD2. Material: PBMCs. This receptor was obtained from a woman between 50 and 59 years old in good health and CMV-seronegative. CDR3: CASSQPTGLASSDNEQFF. In DNA form, the CDR3 reads TGCGCCAGCAGCCAACCTACGGGACTAGCAAGCTCCGACAATGAGCAGTTCTTC.